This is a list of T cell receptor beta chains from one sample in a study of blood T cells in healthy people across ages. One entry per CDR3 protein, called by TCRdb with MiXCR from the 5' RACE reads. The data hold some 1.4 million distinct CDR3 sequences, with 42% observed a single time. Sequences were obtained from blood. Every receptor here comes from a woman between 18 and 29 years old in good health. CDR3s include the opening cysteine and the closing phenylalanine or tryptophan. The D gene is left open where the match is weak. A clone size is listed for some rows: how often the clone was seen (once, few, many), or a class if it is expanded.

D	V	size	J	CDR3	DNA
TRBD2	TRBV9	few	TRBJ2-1	CASSPTSLYNEQFF	TGTGCCAGCAGCCCGACTAGCTTGTACAATGAGCAGTTCTTC
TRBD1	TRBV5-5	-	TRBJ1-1	CASSFQTGWYTEAFF	TGTGCCAGCAGTTTCCAGACAGGGTGGTACACTGAAGCTTTCTTT
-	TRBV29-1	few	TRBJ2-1	CSVGFVGFDEQFF	TGCAGCGTCGGGTTTGTTGGCTTTGATGAGCAGTTCTTC
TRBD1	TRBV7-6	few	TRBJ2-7	CASSLGGCEQYF	TGTGCCAGTTCTCTAGGGGGCTGCGAGCAGTACTTC
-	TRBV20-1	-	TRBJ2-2	CSARDWLGTENTGELFF	TGCAGTGCTAGAGATTGGCTCGGGACGGAGAACACCGGGGAGCTGTTTTTT
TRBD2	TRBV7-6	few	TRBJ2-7	CASSFSLAGASPTYEQYF	TGTGCCAGCAGCTTTAGTCTAGCGGGGGCCTCTCCCACCTACGAGCAGTACTTC
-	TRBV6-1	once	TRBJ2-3	CATQRTGGTDTQYF	TGTGCCACCCAGCGGACCGGGGGTACAGATACGCAGTATTTT
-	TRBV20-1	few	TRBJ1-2	CSAHKTANYGYTF	TGCAGTGCCCACAAGACCGCTAACTATGGCTACACCTTC
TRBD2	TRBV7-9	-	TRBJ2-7	CASSFRTGGVDEQYF	TGTGCCAGCAGCTTTCGGACGGGGGGGGTCGATGAGCAGTACTTC
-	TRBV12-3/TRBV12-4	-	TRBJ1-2	CASSYPPGYYGYTF	TGTGCCAGCTCGTACCCTCCAGGATATTATGGCTACACCTTC
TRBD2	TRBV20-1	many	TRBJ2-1	CSARGLAGGGSYNEQFF	TGCAGTGCTAGAGGACTAGCGGGAGGGGGCTCCTACAATGAGCAGTTCTTC
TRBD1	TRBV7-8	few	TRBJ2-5	CASSPRTGTETQYF	TGTGCCAGCAGCCCCCGGACAGGGACAGAGACCCAGTACTTC
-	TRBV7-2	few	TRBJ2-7	CASSSSRGYYNEQYF	TGTGCCAGCAGCTCAAGTAGGGGGTACTACAATGAGCAGTACTTC
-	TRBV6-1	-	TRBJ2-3	CASSDSGPYTDTQYF	TGTGCCAGCAGTGATTCAGGGCCCTACACAGATACGCAGTATTTT
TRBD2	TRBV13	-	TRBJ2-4	CASSRTRGGTDKNIQYF	TGTGCCAGCAGCCGCACCCGGGGAGGGACCGACAAAAACATTCAGTACTTC
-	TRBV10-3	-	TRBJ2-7	CAISEGVGVYEQYF	TGTGCCATCAGTGAAGGAGTGGGGGTCTACGAGCAGTACTTC
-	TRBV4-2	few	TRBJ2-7	CASSRGGELYEQYF	TGTGCCAGCAGCCGGGGCGGGGAACTCTACGAGCAGTACTTC
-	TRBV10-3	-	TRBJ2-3	CATRLLDTQYF	TGTGCCACCCGCCTGCTAGATACGCAGTATTTT
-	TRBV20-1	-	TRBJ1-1	CSARVGGNTEAFF	TGCAGTGCTAGAGTTGGGGGGAACACTGAAGCTTTCTTT
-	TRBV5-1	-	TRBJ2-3	CASRTWTELSDTQYF	TGCGCCAGCAGAACATGGACGGAGCTTTCAGATACGCAGTATTTT
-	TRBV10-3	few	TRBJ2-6	CAISEGGGANVLTF	TGTGCCATCAGTGAAGGCGGTGGGGCCAACGTCCTGACTTTC
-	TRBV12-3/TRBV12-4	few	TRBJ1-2	CASRFRGGYTF	TGTGCCAGCAGGTTCAGGGGTGGCTACACCTTC
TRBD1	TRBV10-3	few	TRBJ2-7	CAINKDRAYEQYF	TGTGCCATCAATAAGGACAGGGCCTACGAGCAGTACTTC
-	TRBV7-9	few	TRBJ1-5	CASSSGNQSSNQPQHF	TGTGCCAGCAGCTCTGGGAACCAATCTAGCAATCAGCCCCAGCATTTT
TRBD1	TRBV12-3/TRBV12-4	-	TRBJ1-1	CASCRDSNTEAFF	TGTGCCAGCTGCCGGGACAGCAACACTGAAGCTTTCTTT
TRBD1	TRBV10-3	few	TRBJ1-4	CAISLYQLDRGTNEKLFF	TGTGCCATCAGCTTATACCAACTGGACAGGGGCACTAATGAAAAACTGTTTTTT